Reported below is one TCR beta chain. This sample was included in a study of blood T cell repertoires in COVID-19. Study details: Acute and convalescent COVID-19 samples came from the United States, Italy and Spain. Nucleic acid was either cDNA or gDNA, and it came from T cells, B-cell-depleted T cells, or PBMCs.

Study processing details: Reference gene primer amplification yielded estimated nucleated cell counts. Sequencing was performed with immunoSEQ multiplex PCR; in TCRdb, only in-frame clones are kept and a portion is missing. V and J calls and clone size follow that table, whereas D and trimming were derived from the DNA. The sample lists 250,000 to 350,000 clones, about nine tenths occurring once. The CDR3 loop spans 15 amino acids. CDR1 is MNHEY and CDR2 is SVGAGI in the germline V gene. Trimming left V 6 bases short and J 3 bases short, with 17 bases between. Seattle cases were enrolled at active infection and followed longitudinally.

The sequencing sample was made of peripheral blood. The chain links TRBV6-5 to TRBJ1-1; D is possibly TRBD1 (6 bases). The sequence came from a woman aged 30 to 39 with COVID-19, enrolled during active disease. The CDR3 here is CASRGLFRGDTEAFF. CDR3 nucleotide sequence: TGTGCCAGCAGGGGGCTCTTCAGGGGAGACACTGAAGCTTTCTTT.